The source of this T cell receptor beta chain is a study of shared clonotypes between healthy human individuals. The study's findings and limits: The expectation was that sequencing depth would affect clonotype sharing among donors.

Notes on this clone: Its antigen is currently unknown.

TCRdb's copy holds only in-frame clones and misses some; the assay was immunoSEQ multiplex PCR. The sample comprises some 2 million clones, 95% of which are singletons, and 0.13% rests with the top ten. The germline CDR1 and CDR2 sequences are MNHNY and SVGAGI (reference sequence). This CDR3 has 15 residues. V lost 7 bases and J lost 9; bases outside the gene matches: 13. The chain links TRBV6-6 to TRBJ2-3, with 10 bases matching TRBD1. The source of this sequence is a man between 18 and 35 years old in good health. Sequencing was carried out using naive CD4+ T cells sorted from blood. The subset here: CD45RA+ positively selected. CDR3 in amino acids: CASTRSGQGIETQYF. The CDR3 bases are TGTGCCAGCACCCGATCGGGACAGGGGATAGAAACGCAGTATTTT.